This T cell receptor beta chain appears in the sequencing data of a study of cytomegalovirus exposure and HLA in healthy donors. Overall study findings and caveats: Several of the most significant clusters appeared, in a later analysis, to be linked to common viral pathogens. The dataset shows that most TCR sequences were rare, while some public TCRs occurred in many donors. Some V segments, TRBV6-2 and TRBV6-3 among them, were indistinguishable and were therefore excluded.

V was clipped by 5 bases and J by 1 base, with 11 bases between them. The CDR3 covers 14 residues. Germline assignment: CDR1 SGHVS and CDR2 FNYEAQ. PCR amplification relied on 60 Vbeta primers (plus 13 Jbeta primers). Here immunoSEQ multiplex PCR was the method, and the copy in TCRdb shows in-frame clones only, minus some. The data show a few hundred thousand clones, roughly four fifths seen once. Concerning this clone itself: Its specificity is not known.

The chain joins TRBV7-6 to TRBJ2-5; tentatively, D is TRBD1 (5 bases). The receptor was isolated from a girl aged 5 to 17 in good health and CMV-seronegative. The sequencing sample was made of PBMCs. In DNA form, the CDR3 reads TGTGCCAGCAGCCTTCAGGGTCTCCAAGAGACCCAGTACTTC. Residues: CASSLQGLQETQYF.